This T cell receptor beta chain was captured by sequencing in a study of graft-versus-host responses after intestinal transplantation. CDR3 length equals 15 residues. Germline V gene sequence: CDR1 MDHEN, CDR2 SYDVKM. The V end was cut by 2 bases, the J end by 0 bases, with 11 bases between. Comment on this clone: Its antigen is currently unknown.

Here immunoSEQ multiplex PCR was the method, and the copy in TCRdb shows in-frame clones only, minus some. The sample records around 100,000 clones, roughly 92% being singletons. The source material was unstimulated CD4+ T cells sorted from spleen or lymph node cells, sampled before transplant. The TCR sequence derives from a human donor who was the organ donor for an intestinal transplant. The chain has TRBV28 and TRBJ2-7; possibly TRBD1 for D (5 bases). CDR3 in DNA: TGTGCCAGCAGTTTAAGGGGCAGGAGCTCCTACGAGCAGTACTTC. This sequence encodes CASSLRGRSSYEQYF.